Listed here are 30 T cell receptor beta chains from one sample, sequenced in a study of response to subunit inactivated influenza vaccine. MiXCR, applied by TCRdb to the RT-PCR reads, yields one record per CDR3 protein. The sample comprises 650,000 or so distinct CDR3 sequences, approximately 15% of which are singletons, and 7.5% to 9% rests with the top ten. The input for sequencing was PBMCs from blood, taken 14 to 15 days before vaccination. The receptors derive from a man in his forties or fifties who received an inactivated influenza vaccine.

This clonotype was picked up many times. V gene TRBV29-1 combines with J gene TRBJ2-5; 8 bases are shared with TRBD1. Looked up from germline, CDR1 is SQVTM and CDR2 is ANQGSEA. V was pared by 4 bases and J by 3 bases, with 10 bases of the junction left unmatched. CDR3 size: 15 residues. The CDR3 DNA reads as TGCAGCGTTGTGGACAGGGCCAAATCAGAAGAGACCCAGTACTTC. Translation: CSVVDRAKSEETQYF. Supplemented by reference TRBV29-1 and TRBJ2-5, the full variable domain reads SAVISQKPSRDICQRGTSLTIQCQVDSQVTMMFWYRQQPGQSLTLIATANQGSEATYESGFVIDKFPISRPNLTFSTLTVSNMSPEDSSIYLCSVVDRAKSEETQYFGPGTRLLVL.

The CDR3 DNA reads TGTGCCAGCAGCTTCCTCGGGAGGGACAGGGGGCCGTACGAGCAGTACTTC. It encodes CASSFLGRDRGPYEQYF. This rearrangement joins TRBV7-9 to TRBJ2-7; TRBD1 aligns across 12 bases. The CDR3 runs to 17 residues. Trimming took 3 bases from V and 4 from J; bases not matched to a gene: 10. Germline V CDR1 and CDR2: SEHNR, FQNEAQ (reference sequence).

J is TRBJ2-7 and V is TRBV7-8, with TRBD2 matching over 12 bases. CDR3 length: 16 amino acids. Germline-derived CDR1 and CDR2 are SGHVS and FQNEAQ. J was trimmed by 0 bases and V by 5 bases; bases with no gene match: 5. CDR3 DNA sequence: TGTGCCAGCAGCGCTACTAGCGGGGGGCTCTCCTACGAGCAGTACTTC. It specifies CASSATSGGLSYEQYF.

This clonotype has at least ten counts. The chain employs TRBV12-3 or TRBV12-4 and TRBJ1-6; possibly TRBD1 for D (6 bases). This CDR3 region has 16 residues. V dropped 6 bases and J dropped 0 bases, with 12 bases sitting between them. The CDR3 here is CASSRRGASYNSPLHF. The DNA of the CDR3 is TGTGCCAGCAGCCGGCGGGGGGCCTCCTATAATTCACCCCTCCACTTT.

The rearrangement uses TRBV4-2 and TRBJ2-3; 10 nucleotides match TRBD1. CDR3 length equals 16 residues. Unmatched junction bases numbered 12, after V lost 1 base and J lost 11 bases. The germline CDR1 and CDR2 sequences are LGHNA and YNFKEQ. The CDR3 region has the DNA TGTGCCAGCAGCCAAGCCCCCCTGGACAGGGGGTGGGGGCAGTATTTT. This sequence encodes CASSQAPLDRGWGQYF.

The chain combines TRBV11-3 with TRBJ2-2; 9 positions agree with TRBD1. V shed 5 bases, J shed 4 bases, and the junction held 5 bases outside the gene matches. The CDR3 extends over 15 amino acids. CDR1 and CDR2 (germline): SGHNT, YENEEA. The CDR3 DNA reads as TGTGCCAGCAGCCCGCACAGGGGGCGCACCGGGGAGCTGTTTTTT. Residues: CASSPHRGRTGELFF.

The V gene is TRBV5-1, the J gene TRBJ2-4; 9 nucleotides line up with TRBD1. Trimming cost V 4 bases and J 3 bases; bases outside gene matches: 5. CDR3 length: 15 amino acids. Germline V gene sequence: CDR1 SGHRS, CDR2 YFSETQ. DNA for the CDR3: TGCGCCAGCAGCCCGCGGGACAGGGTCAAAAACATTCAGTACTTC. It translates to CASSPRDRVKNIQYF.

This clonotype was counted at least ten times. DNA of the CDR3: TGCGCCAGCAGCTTGATGGTAGCGGGGGGTTTTGAGACCCAGTACTTC. Translation gives CASSLMVAGGFETQYF. The chain recombines TRBV5-1 with TRBJ2-5; TRBD2 matches at 10 bases. There are 16 residues in the CDR3. CDR1 SGHRS and CDR2 YFSETQ come from the germline V gene. V shed 1 base, J shed 5 bases, and the junction held 8 bases outside the gene matches. Full variable domain (outside the CDR3, taken from reference TRBV5-1 and TRBJ2-5): KAGVTQTPRYLIKTRGQQVTLSCSPISGHRSVSWYQQTPGQGLQFLFEYFSETQRNKGNFPGRFSGRQFSNSRSEMNVSTLELGDSALYLCASSLMVAGGFETQYFGPGTRLLVL.

This clonotype was detected a few times. The CDR3 DNA follows: TGTGCCAGCAGTTTGGTTACAGGGGGAGCCGGGGAGCTGTTTTTT. It is translated as CASSLVTGGAGELFF. This sequence joins TRBV27 and TRBJ2-2, with 8 bases identical to TRBD1. V lost 3 bases, J lost 6 bases, and 6 bases stayed unmatched. This CDR3 spans 15 amino acids. The germline V gene encodes CDR1 MNHEY and CDR2 SMNVEV (reference sequence).

The rearrangement uses TRBV5-5 and TRBJ1-2; possibly TRBD1 for D (5 bases). Trimming left V 4 bases short and J 1 base short, with 17 bases between. Germline lookup yields CDR1 SGHKS and CDR2 YYEKEE (reference sequence). The CDR3 runs to 16 residues. CDR3 loop: CASSGRGQGYNYGYTF. In nucleotides, the CDR3 is TGTGCCAGCAGCGGGAGAGGACAAGGCTATAACTATGGCTACACCTTC.

The chain is built from TRBV18 and TRBJ1-2, with D maybe TRBD1 (5 bases). CDR1 and CDR2 (germline): KGHSH, LQKENI. Trimming pared 5 bases from V and 2 bases from J, leaving 12 bases between. CDR3 size: 14 residues. The CDR3 loop reads CASSYGTENYGYTF. In DNA form, the CDR3 reads TGTGCCAGCTCATACGGGACGGAGAACTATGGCTACACCTTC.

This clonotype was found a few times. The V gene is TRBV15, the J gene TRBJ2-2, with TRBD1 identical over 7 bases. CDR1 is LNHNV, CDR2 YYDKDF, per germline (reference sequence). J lost 5 bases, V lost 0 bases, and 6 bases had no gene match. CDR3 length equals 16 residues. The CDR3 nucleotides read TGTGCCACCAGCAGAGACCCGGGACAGCAAACCGGGGAGCTGTTTTTT. Translation gives CATSRDPGQQTGELFF.

This clonotype was observed a few times. CDR3 protein: CASSLVAGAIYEQYF. The CDR3 DNA sequence: TGTGCCAGCAGCCTAGTAGCGGGAGCGATCTACGAGCAGTACTTC. The chain combines TRBV7-2 with TRBJ2-7; 9 bases match TRBD2. Trimming cost V 5 bases and J 3 bases; bases outside gene matches: 8. This CDR3 is built from 15 residues. Germline V gene lookup returns CDR1 SGHTA and CDR2 FQGNSA.

This clonotype was observed a few times. The chain combines TRBV19 with TRBJ1-5; 7 bases align to TRBD1. The CDR3 has 19 residues. Germline assignment: CDR1 LNHDA and CDR2 SQIVND (reference sequence). Trimming took 7 bases from V and 2 from J; bases not matched to a gene: 20. The CDR3 reads CASTSRGSMRQGRNQPQHF. CDR3 bases: TGTGCCAGTACTTCCCGTGGGTCGATGAGACAGGGACGCAATCAGCCCCAGCATTTT.

The chain is built from TRBV10-3 and TRBJ1-5, with D hard to call. The V gene lost 7 bases and the J gene lost 3 bases, with 10 bases spanning the gap. The CDR3 extends over 13 amino acids. CDR1 ENHRY and CDR2 SYGVKD come from the germline V gene. CDR3 bases: TGTGCCATCACCGGAACCATCAATCAGCCCCAGCATTTT. It is translated as CAITGTINQPQHF.

This clonotype was seen at least ten times. The chain combines TRBV20-1 with TRBJ1-2, with a possible D match to TRBD1 (6 bases). The CDR3 consists of 13 residues. CDR1 and CDR2 from the germline V gene are DFQATT and SNEGSKA (reference sequence). The ends were cut back, 4 bases at V and 1 base at J, with 10 bases in the middle. The CDR3 nucleotides are TGCAGTGCTACGGACAGCGTTAACTATGGCTACACCTTC. Protein: CSATDSVNYGYTF.

J is TRBJ1-1 and V is TRBV29-1; no clear D. CDR3 length: 14 amino acids. The ends were cut back, 7 bases at V and 1 base at J, with 16 bases in the middle. Germline V gene lookup returns CDR1 SQVTM and CDR2 ANQGSEA. CDR3 DNA: TGCAGCGCCAACGTCGGAGGTGGGAACACTGAAGCTTTCTTT. Amino acids: CSANVGGGNTEAFF.

The chain carries TRBV6-5 and TRBJ2-2; a possible D gene is TRBD2 (5 bases). Germline CDR1 reads MNHEY; CDR2 reads SVGAGI. V was pared by 5 bases and J by 7 bases, with 14 bases between. This CDR3 comprises 14 residues. The CDR3 DNA reads as TGTGCCAGCAGTCACGCGGCGGCGGGCGGGGAGCTGTTTTTT. Its protein is CASSHAAAGGELFF.

This clonotype was seen a handful of times. This chain uses TRBV6-5 with TRBJ2-1, with unresolved D. The germline gives CDR1 MNHEY, CDR2 SVGAGI. The CDR3 contains 12 residues. The V end was cut by 6 bases, the J end by 8 bases, with 11 bases between. The CDR3 loop is CASRKVGDEQFF. The CDR3 nucleotides are TGTGCCAGCAGAAAAGTAGGCGATGAGCAGTTCTTC.

This clonotype appeared many times. CDR3 sequence: CASSLGAGSSNQPQHF. In DNA, the CDR3 is TGCGCCAGCAGCTTGGGAGCCGGATCTAGCAATCAGCCCCAGCATTTT. The chain recombines TRBV5-1 with TRBJ1-5; D not certain. V lost 0 bases, J lost 0 bases, and 10 bases lay in between. Germline V gene sequence: CDR1 SGHRS, CDR2 YFSETQ. The CDR3 spans 16 residues. Complete variable domain (other parts from reference TRBV5-1 and TRBJ1-5): KAGVTQTPRYLIKTRGQQVTLSCSPISGHRSVSWYQQTPGQGLQFLFEYFSETQRNKGNFPGRFSGRQFSNSRSEMNVSTLELGDSALYLCASSLGAGSSNQPQHFGDGTRLSIL.

This clonotype was counted a few times. The rearrangement uses TRBV6-2 or TRBV6-3 and TRBJ1-2; a possible D gene is TRBD1 (6 bases). This CDR3 contains 20 residues. Germline V gene lookup returns CDR1 MNHEY and CDR2 SVGEGT. V dropped 0 bases and J dropped 4 bases, with 27 bases sitting between them. The CDR3: CASSYSRRGQSGMESYGYTF. The CDR3 bases are TGTGCCAGCAGTTACTCGCGTCGGGGACAATCTGGGATGGAGAGCTATGGCTACACCTTC.

In this sample, this clonotype turned up many times. This chain uses TRBV5-1 with TRBJ2-1; D gene uncertain. The CDR3 covers 14 residues. Trimming stripped 1 base from V and 4 bases from J, with 9 bases between. Germline CDR1 SGHRS, CDR2 YFSETQ. The chain's CDR3 is CASSLMAVYNEQFF. In DNA, the CDR3 is TGCGCCAGCAGCTTGATGGCGGTATACAATGAGCAGTTCTTC.

The V gene is TRBV12-3 or TRBV12-4, the J gene TRBJ2-1; TRBD2 might be the D (5 bases). The CDR3 contains 14 residues. In DNA, the CDR3 is TGTGGCTCGAGAGAGGGCCAAACCTACAATGAGCAGTTCTTC. Its protein is CGSREGQTYNEQFF.

A few counts support this clonotype. The chain recombines TRBV6-1 with TRBJ2-2, with D perhaps matching TRBD2 (7 bases). Germline CDR1 reads MNHNS; CDR2 reads SASEGT. The CDR3 contains 16 residues. V gave up 4 bases and J gave up 6 bases, with 18 bases separating them. In DNA form, the CDR3 reads TGTGCCAGCAGTGGACAGCGTAGGGGGGGGGCCGGGGAGCTGTTTTTT. Translating it yields CASSGQRRGGAGELFF.

V and J are TRBV2 and TRBJ2-1, with 7 bases identical to TRBD1. Germline assignment: CDR1 SNHLY and CDR2 FYNNEI. CDR3 length: 15 residues. The V gene end was trimmed by 5 bases and the J gene end by 0 bases; junction bases not matched to a gene: 4. In DNA, the CDR3 is TGTGCCAGCAGTAACAGGGGAAGCTCCTACAATGAGCAGTTCTTC. Its translation: CASSNRGSSYNEQFF.

This clonotype was seen repeatedly, ten times or more. The V and J genes are TRBV3-1 and TRBJ2-3, with TRBD2 matching 13 bases. The CDR3 loop spans 18 amino acids. Trimming removed 2 bases from V and 5 bases from J; junction bases left unmatched: 10. Germline loops: CDR1 LGHDT, CDR2 YNNKEL (reference sequence). The CDR3 region is CASSQRHTSGGAVDTQYF. The CDR3 nucleotides are TGTGCCAGCAGCCAACGACATACTAGCGGGGGGGCCGTAGATACGCAGTATTTT.

This clonotype was counted many times. The gene calls are TRBV27 and TRBJ1-1; D unresolved. The germline CDR1 and CDR2 sequences are MNHEY and SMNVEV (reference sequence). The CDR3 has 13 amino acids. V lost 1 base and J 1 base, leaving 4 bases between the germline ends. CDR3 loop: CASSLYRNTEAFF. In nucleotides, the CDR3 is TGTGCCAGCAGTTTATACAGGAACACTGAAGCTTTCTTT.

This clonotype has a count of ten or more. V and J are TRBV11-1 and TRBJ2-1; D possibly corresponds to TRBD1 (6 bases). The germline V gene encodes CDR1 SGHAT and CDR2 FQDESV (reference sequence). The CDR3 loop spans 15 amino acids. The ends were cut back, 3 bases at V and 2 bases at J, with 11 bases in the middle. This CDR3 is CASSFEQGPYNEQFF. DNA of the CDR3: TGTGCCAGCAGCTTCGAACAGGGACCCTACAATGAGCAGTTCTTC.

This rearrangement joins TRBV12-3 or TRBV12-4 to TRBJ2-7; 11 bases match TRBD2. This CDR3 contains 16 residues. The J segment lost 2 bases and the V segment lost 6 bases, leaving 9 bases of the junction unmatched. The CDR3 here is CASSTYLAGGPYEQYF. CDR3 bases: TGTGCCAGCAGCACCTACTTAGCGGGGGGGCCCTACGAGCAGTACTTC.

This clonotype appeared a few times. The rearrangement joins TRBV7-2 to TRBJ2-5, with 8 bases that match TRBD1. J was trimmed by 10 bases and V by 5 bases; bases with no gene match: 6. The CDR3 extends over 12 amino acids. CDR1 SGHTA and CDR2 FQGNSA come from the germline V gene. CDR3 residues: CASSRPGQGQYF. CDR3 in DNA: TGTGCCAGCAGCCGACCCGGACAGGGCCAGTACTTC.